This TCR beta chain was identified during a study of blood T cell repertoires in COVID-19. For the study at large: T cells, B-cell-depleted T cells, or PBMCs supplied cDNA or gDNA.

Before being deemed recovered, Cohort 3 donors had two negative PCRs, clearance, or symptom resolution. The data were produced by immunoSEQ multiplex PCR, yet TCRdb's version contains in-frame clones alone and is incomplete. This sample carries 350,000 to 450,000 clones, over 75% of them seen once, and the ten largest clones take roughly 1.1%. The V gene's germline CDR1 is SGHRS and CDR2 YFSETQ. This CDR3 is 14 amino acids long. Trimming shortened V by 4 bases and J by 7 bases, and 18 bases separated the two germline ends. Specimen: PBMCs or T cells enriched from blood (not recorded which). J is TRBJ2-7 and V is TRBV5-1; D is possibly TRBD2 (5 bases). The TCR sequence derives from a man aged 30-40 years who had recovered from COVID-19. CDR3 sequence reads: CASSLGLSSAEQYF. For the CDR3, the DNA is TGCGCCAGCAGCCTAGGACTTTCCAGTGCTGAGCAGTACTTC.